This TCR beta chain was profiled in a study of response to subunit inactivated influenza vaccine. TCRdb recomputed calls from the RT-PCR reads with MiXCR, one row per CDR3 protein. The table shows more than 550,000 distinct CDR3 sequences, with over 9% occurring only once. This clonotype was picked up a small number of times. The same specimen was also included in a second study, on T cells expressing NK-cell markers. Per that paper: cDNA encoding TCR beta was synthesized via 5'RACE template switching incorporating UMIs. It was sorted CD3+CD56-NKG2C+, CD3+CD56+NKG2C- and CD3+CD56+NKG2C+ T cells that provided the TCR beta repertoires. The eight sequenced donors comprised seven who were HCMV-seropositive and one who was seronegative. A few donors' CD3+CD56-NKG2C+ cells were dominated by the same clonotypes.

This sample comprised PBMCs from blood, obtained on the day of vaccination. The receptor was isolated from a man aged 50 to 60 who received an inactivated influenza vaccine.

In nucleotides, the CDR3 is TGCGCCAGCAGCGTCGACAGGGGGCTAGGGGAGCAGTACTTC. Its protein product is CASSVDRGLGEQYF. The genes are TRBV5-1 and TRBJ2-7; 10 nucleotides line up with TRBD1. The CDR3 contains 14 residues. Germline CDR1 is SGHRS and CDR2 is YFSETQ. V was clipped by 4 bases and J by 7 bases; unmatched bases: 8.